Listed here are 7 T cell receptor beta chains from one sample, sequenced in a study of T cell clonotyping in hematopoietic cell transplantation. The protocol was immunoSEQ multiplex PCR, while the TCRdb copy is restricted to in-frame clones and leaves out a portion. The table shows over 10,000 clones, with around 74% occurring only once. This specimen consisted of peripheral blood mononuclear cells, obtained 180 days after allogeneic stem cell transplant. All receptors come from a male patient between 60 and 69 years old who had an allogeneic stem cell transplant from an unrelated donor, so the T cells may come from the graft donor. Some clones in this sample may be carry-over from other donors' samples.

This clone was recorded only once. The chain links TRBV6-6 to TRBJ1-2; D remains ambiguous. Trimming removed 4 bases from V and 0 bases from J, with 12 bases in between. Per the germline V gene, CDR1 is MNHNY and CDR2 is SVGAGI (reference sequence). CDR3 length: 15 residues. The CDR3 DNA is TGTGCCAGCAGTTCGAACCGGGAAGCTAACTATGGCTACACCTTC. It translates to CASSSNREANYGYTF.

The V call is TRBV7-2, the J call TRBJ1-2; the match to TRBD1 covers 7 bases. The CDR3 extends over 13 amino acids. Germline V lookup: CDR1 SGHTA, CDR2 FQGNSA. J lost 4 bases, V lost 6 bases, and 5 bases had no gene match. This CDR3 is CASSHGQVYGYTF. The CDR3 DNA is TGTGCCAGCAGTCATGGACAGGTCTATGGCTACACCTTC.

This clone was seen a few times. The V call is TRBV6-5, the J call TRBJ2-5; TRBD1 matches at 10 bases. The CDR3 is 15 residues long. Per the germline V gene, CDR1 is MNHEY and CDR2 is SVGAGI. V was clipped by 5 bases and J by 4 bases; unmatched bases: 7. This chain's CDR3 is CASSRIGTGAETQYF. In DNA form, the CDR3 reads TGTGCCAGCAGTCGAATCGGGACAGGGGCAGAGACCCAGTACTTC.

Notes on this clone: Other nucleotide sequences in the sample specify the same CDR3. J is TRBJ1-2 and V is TRBV20-1; D unresolved. V lost 6 bases to trimming and J lost 5 bases, with 4 bases between them. CDR1 is DFQATT, CDR2 SNEGSKA, per germline (reference sequence). The CDR3 has 9 amino acids. Here the CDR3 reads CSATYGYTF. The CDR3 DNA reads as TGCAGTGCCACATATGGCTACACCTTC.

This sequence joins TRBV7-2 and TRBJ1-4, with 12 bases fitting TRBD1. The trim removed 5 bases at V and 6 bases at J, leaving 7 bases unmatched. The CDR3 is 16 residues long. The V gene's germline CDR1 is SGHTA and CDR2 FQGNSA. The DNA for the CDR3 is TGTGCCAGCAGCACCGGGACAGGGGGCTCGGATGAAAAACTGTTTTTT. Its translation: CASSTGTGGSDEKLFF.

This chain links TRBV27 with TRBJ2-7, with a possible D match to TRBD1 (5 bases). This CDR3 is built from 13 residues. V lost 3 bases and J lost 7, with 13 bases in between. Per the germline V gene, CDR1 is MNHEY and CDR2 is SMNVEV (reference sequence). In DNA form, the CDR3 reads TGTGCCAGCAGTTTCGATCCCCAGGGTGAGCAGTACTTC. Translating it yields CASSFDPQGEQYF.

The gene calls are TRBV2 and TRBJ2-7; either TRBD1 or TRBD2 may supply D (5 bases each). V shed 9 bases and J shed 7 bases, with 19 bases lying between them. This CDR3 region has 13 residues. Germline V lookup: CDR1 SNHLY, CDR2 FYNNEI. This chain's CDR3 is CASCLGVPREQYF. CDR3 bases: TGTGCCAGTTGCCTGGGGGTCCCCCGGGAGCAGTACTTC.